This passage covers 26 T cell receptor beta chains from one sample sequenced in a study of shared clonotypes between healthy human individuals. The data were produced by immunoSEQ multiplex PCR, yet TCRdb's version contains in-frame clones alone and is incomplete. Among 2 million to 2.5 million clones, approximately 95% were seen once, and the ten largest hold approximately 0.13%. The sequenced material came from naive CD4+ T cells sorted from blood. Subset reported: CD45RA+ positively selected. These receptors were collected from a man aged 18 to 30 in good health.

This sequence joins TRBV5-4 and TRBJ2-3; D assignment may be TRBD1 or TRBD2 (5 bases each). V was cut by 7 bases and J by 5 bases, with 20 bases left in between. The CDR3 spans 15 residues. In germline, CDR1 is SGHNT, CDR2 YYREEE (reference sequence). The CDR3 DNA follows: TGTGCCAGCCCACCGGGACCTCCCCCTGAAGATACGCAGTATTTT. Protein sequence: CASPPGPPPEDTQYF.

The chain uses TRBV6-1 and TRBJ1-2; D is undetermined. Germline values: CDR1 MNHNS, CDR2 SASEGT. The CDR3 is made up of 13 amino acids. Trimming removed 7 bases from V and 0 bases from J, with 9 bases in between. The CDR3 sequence: CASTVQPNYGYTF. DNA for the CDR3: TGTGCCAGCACCGTACAGCCTAACTATGGCTACACCTTC.

The chain carries TRBV7-9 and TRBJ2-1; TRBD1 aligns across 8 bases. The germline CDR1 and CDR2 sequences are SEHNR and FQNEAQ (reference sequence). CDR3 length equals 14 residues. The trim removed 5 bases at V and 7 bases at J, leaving 7 bases unmatched. This CDR3 reads CASSGTGPRNEQFF. The CDR3 DNA is TGTGCCAGCAGCGGGACAGGACCCAGGAATGAGCAGTTCTTC.

Concerning this clone itself: Within the sample, other DNA sequences also encode this same CDR3. The chain's CDR3 is CASSPGTSSYEQYF. In DNA, the CDR3 is TGTGCCAGTAGTCCCGGGACGAGCTCCTACGAGCAGTACTTC. The rearrangement uses TRBV19 and TRBJ2-7; D may match TRBD1 or TRBD2 (5 bases each). The CDR3 sequence is 14 residues long. Deletions cut 5 bases from V and 0 bases from J, with 11 bases between. From germline, CDR1 is LNHDA and CDR2 SQIVND (reference sequence).

This chain connects TRBV7-9 to TRBJ2-5; 8 bases agree with TRBD2. With 7 bases clipped from V and 5 bases from J, the junction kept 6 bases outside the gene matches. This CDR3 has 13 residues. Germline V gene lookup returns CDR1 SEHNR and CDR2 FQNEAQ (reference sequence). CDR3: CASTLLAEETQYF. DNA of the CDR3: TGTGCCAGCACCCTACTAGCGGAGGAGACCCAGTACTTC.

Concerning this clone itself: Other DNA sequences in the sample encode the same CDR3. CDR3 nucleotide sequence: TGTGCCAGCAATCTAGCTATCTCCTACGAGCAGTACTTC. Translated: CASNLAISYEQYF. The genes are TRBV2 and TRBJ2-7; D possibly corresponds to TRBD2 (5 bases). Germline V CDR1 and CDR2: SNHLY, FYNNEI. CDR3 size: 13 residues. V was shortened by 7 bases and J by 0 bases, with 10 bases between the two germline ends.

The V call is TRBV6-5, the J call TRBJ2-5; 8 bases are shared with TRBD2. V lost 0 bases, J lost 4 bases, and 7 bases stayed unmatched. This CDR3 is built from 16 residues. Germline-derived CDR1 and CDR2 are MNHEY and SVGAGI. CDR3: CASSYSNKGLGETQYF. As DNA, the CDR3 is TGTGCCAGCAGTTACTCGAACAAGGGACTAGGAGAGACCCAGTACTTC.

The sample holds one count of this clone. The chain is built from TRBV9 and TRBJ1-3; 7 bases map to TRBD1. Germline CDR1 reads SGDLS; CDR2 reads YYNGEE. This CDR3 region has 16 residues. Trimming cost V 0 bases and J 4 bases; bases outside gene matches: 7. DNA for the CDR3: TGTGCCAGCAGCGTAGCCCCTGACAGGGCCGGAAACACCATATATTTT. Residues: CASSVAPDRAGNTIYF.

The J gene is TRBJ2-3, the V gene TRBV28; TRBD2 aligns across 8 bases. The CDR3 length is 14 residues. The V gene end was trimmed by 10 bases and the J gene end by 6 bases; junction bases not matched to a gene: 12. Germline V gene data show CDR1 as MDHEN and CDR2 as SYDVKM. The CDR3 DNA follows: TGTGCCACCATGGGGTCGCGGGGGGTGGATACGCAGTATTTT. Translating it yields CATMGSRGVDTQYF.

This chain links TRBV4-1 with TRBJ2-7; 8 bases agree with TRBD1. V lost 0 bases to trimming and J lost 6 bases; unmatched junction nucleotides: 10. The CDR3 contains 16 residues. Germline V gene data show CDR1 as MGHRA and CDR2 as YSYEKL. The CDR3 loop is CASSQDPPTGELEQYF. CDR3 bases: TGCGCCAGCAGCCAAGATCCCCCGACAGGGGAGCTCGAGCAGTACTTC.

This clone has only a few counts. The chain couples TRBV10-3 to TRBJ1-2; 7 bases agree with TRBD1. V was pared by 7 bases and J by 11 bases, with 13 bases of the junction left unmatched. There are 13 residues in the CDR3. Germline CDR1 ENHRY, CDR2 SYGVKD. The chain's CDR3 is CAITRRDSQQYTF. The CDR3 bases are TGTGCCATCACCAGGAGGGACAGTCAGCAGTACACCTTC.

The chain recombines TRBV9 with TRBJ2-5, with D maybe TRBD2 (5 bases). The V gene's germline CDR1 is SGDLS and CDR2 YYNGEE. The CDR3 has 14 amino acids. V dropped 3 bases and J dropped 5 bases, with 14 bases sitting between them. CDR3 bases: TGTGCCAGCAGCGGAGGTCTAGCTCTGGAGACCCAGTACTTC. Translation gives CASSGGLALETQYF. The entire variable domain, with the rest obtained from reference TRBV9 and TRBJ2-5, is as follows: DSGVTQTPKHLITATGQRVTLRCSPRSGDLSVYWYQQSLDQGLQFLIQYYNGEERAKGNILERFSAQQFPDLHSELNLSSLELGDSALYFCASSGGLALETQYFGPGTRLLVL.

As regards this clone: The junction and the germline gene differ at one end; a read error may be behind it. The chain carries TRBV5-6 and TRBJ2-7; D possibly corresponds to TRBD2 (5 bases). The length of the CDR3 is 14 residues. The germline V gene encodes CDR1 SGHDT and CDR2 YYEEEE. For the CDR3, the DNA is TGTGCCAGCAGCTTGGTAGAGGGCTCCAACGAGCAGTACTTC. Translation gives CASSLVEGSNEQYF.

Details on this clone: The same CDR3 arises from other DNA sequences in this sample as well. V and J are TRBV4-1 and TRBJ1-5, with TRBD1 matching over 7 bases. V was clipped by 2 bases and J by 3 bases; unmatched bases: 4. Germline V gene sequence: CDR1 MGHRA, CDR2 YSYEKL. The length of the CDR3 is 15 residues. The CDR3 sequence is CASSQPDRVNQPQHF. The CDR3 coding sequence is TGCGCCAGCAGCCAACCTGACAGGGTCAATCAGCCCCAGCATTTT.

This clone was counted between two and nine times. The chain recombines TRBV2 with TRBJ2-4; D is ambiguous. V was cut by 1 base and J by 0 bases, with 4 bases left in between. Germline V CDR1 and CDR2: SNHLY, FYNNEI. The CDR3 consists of 14 residues. The CDR3 protein is CASSEGLAKNIQYF. The CDR3 coding sequence is TGTGCCAGCAGTGAAGGCCTAGCCAAAAACATTCAGTACTTC. The complete variable domain, with remaining parts taken from reference TRBV2 and TRBJ2-4, reads EPEVTQTPSHQVTQMGQEVILRCVPISNHLYFYWYRQILGQKVEFLVSFYNNEISEKSEIFDDQFSVERPDGSNFTLKIRSTKLEDSAMYFCASSEGLAKNIQYFGAGTRLSVL.

V is TRBV6-1 and J is TRBJ2-7; 7 bases match TRBD1. Looked up from germline, CDR1 is MNHNS and CDR2 is SASEGT. The CDR3 loop spans 13 amino acids. Trimming took 3 bases from V and 6 from J; bases not matched to a gene: 5. The CDR3 nucleotides are TGTGCCAGCAGTGAGAACAGGGGAATCGAGCAGTACTTC. The encoded protein is CASSENRGIEQYF.

About this clone: The identical CDR3 is also encoded by other nucleotide sequences in the sample. The chain recombines TRBV5-1 with TRBJ1-6, with a possible D match to TRBD1 (6 bases). This CDR3 comprises 15 residues. The V end lost 1 base, the J end lost 7 bases, and 12 bases lay between the germline ends. Per germline, CDR1 SGHRS and CDR2 YFSETQ. CDR3 protein: CASSLSQGLNSPLHF. DNA for the CDR3: TGCGCCAGCAGCTTGAGTCAGGGGTTAAATTCACCCCTCCACTTT.

The CDR3 DNA follows: TGCAGCGTTTTGGCCGGGGCCTATGGCTACACCTTC. Protein: CSVLAGAYGYTF. This sequence joins TRBV29-1 and TRBJ1-2; D perhaps matches TRBD1 (5 bases). In germline, CDR1 is SQVTM, CDR2 ANQGSEA. The CDR3 consists of 12 residues. Trimming pared 5 bases from V and 4 bases from J, leaving 11 bases between.

V usage is TRBV29-1 and J usage is TRBJ2-5, with TRBD2 identical over 11 bases. Trimming cost V 7 bases and J 2 bases; bases outside gene matches: 3. The length of the CDR3 is 13 residues. Germline values: CDR1 SQVTM, CDR2 ANQGSEA. The CDR3 loop reads CSARTSGQETQYF. The CDR3 nucleotides read TGCAGCGCCCGGACTAGCGGGCAAGAGACCCAGTACTTC. The full variable domain, completed using reference TRBV29-1 and TRBJ2-5, is SAVISQKPSRDICQRGTSLTIQCQVDSQVTMMFWYRQQPGQSLTLIATANQGSEATYESGFVIDKFPISRPNLTFSTLTVSNMSPEDSSIYLCSARTSGQETQYFGPGTRLLVL.

The chain recombines TRBV9 with TRBJ1-2; D uncertain. The CDR3 has 14 amino acids. Germline lookup yields CDR1 SGDLS and CDR2 YYNGEE. Between the trimmed V and J ends, which lost 0 bases and 3 bases, there was a span of 9 bases. The CDR3, as DNA: TGTGCCAGCAGCGTAGAGATGGCGGACTATGGCTACACCTTC. It translates to CASSVEMADYGYTF.

The chain links TRBV5-1 to TRBJ2-7; 14 bases align to TRBD2. CDR3 length equals 19 residues. Germline CDR1 and CDR2: SGHRS and YFSETQ. V gave up 3 bases and J gave up 3 bases; unmatched junction bases: 14. CDR3 protein: CASSSVPGLAGEIFYEQYF. The CDR3 DNA is TGCGCCAGCAGCTCAGTTCCGGGACTAGCGGGAGAAATATTCTACGAGCAGTACTTC.

The chain employs TRBV6-6 and TRBJ2-7; D is ambiguous. This CDR3 has 14 residues. V was trimmed by 7 bases and J by 1 base, leaving 14 bases between them. Per germline, CDR1 MNHNY and CDR2 SVGAGI (reference sequence). CDR3 amino acids: CASTSLGPSYEQYF. The CDR3 DNA is TGTGCCAGCACCAGCCTCGGGCCTTCCTACGAGCAGTACTTC.

The chain has TRBV11-3 and TRBJ2-7; no clear D. Germline V CDR1 and CDR2: SGHNT, YENEEA. This CDR3 is 13 amino acids long. Trimming left V 6 bases short and J 3 bases short, with 12 bases between. The CDR3 DNA follows: TGTGCCAGCAGTAAACTGGCGGACTACGAGCAGTACTTC. Its translation: CASSKLADYEQYF.

This clone has only a few counts. CDR3 sequence (DNA): TGTGCTAGTGGTATGCCCGAGCAGTACTTC. It encodes CASGMPEQYF. The chain combines TRBV12-5 with TRBJ2-7, with D uncertain. Germline loops: CDR1 LGHNT, CDR2 FRNRAP. V was shortened by 5 bases and J by 6 bases, with 5 bases between the two germline ends. This CDR3 contains 10 residues.

The rearrangement uses TRBV15 and TRBJ2-3, with a tentative D call TRBD2 (5 bases). CDR1 LNHNV and CDR2 YYDKDF come from the germline V gene (reference sequence). This CDR3 has 18 residues. V was pared by 0 bases and J by 5 bases, with 21 bases between. This CDR3 is CATSRDPGEYAAGDTQYF. In nucleotides, the CDR3 is TGTGCCACCAGCAGAGATCCCGGGGAGTATGCAGCCGGAGATACGCAGTATTTT.

CDR3 nucleotide sequence: TGTGCCAGCAGCCTCAGGGACAATAGCGGGAGACACCCCTCGGGGGAGCAGTACTTC. It is translated as CASSLRDNSGRHPSGEQYF. This rearrangement joins TRBV27 to TRBJ2-7, with 9 bases lining up with TRBD2. With 6 bases clipped from V and 7 bases from J, the junction kept 25 bases outside the gene matches. The germline CDR1 and CDR2 sequences are MNHEY and SMNVEV (reference sequence). CDR3 length: 19 amino acids.